These 24 T cell receptor beta chains were all obtained from the same sample, sequenced in a study of T cell changes during pregnancy in multiple sclerosis (dated 2019 in TCRdb). The library was made by the immunoSEQ multiplex PCR assay. The clones in this table, taken by TCRdb from immuneACCESS, are in-frame only. Not every clone is retained; where verified, under half of the shortfall comes from an unresolved V gene, and the cause of the rest is unknown. The sample profile shows approximately 32,000 clones; approximately 89% of them were found once. Clones ranked in the top ten supply roughly 5.1% of the sample. This specimen was CD8+ T cells from peripheral blood mononuclear cells, taken in the first trimester of pregnancy. The receptor source for this set is a female donor with multiple sclerosis, enrolled in a pregnancy study.

The chain links TRBV11-2 to TRBJ2-7; the D gene is possibly TRBD2 (5 bases). Trimming stripped 0 bases from V and 4 bases from J, with 13 bases between. Germline V gene lookup returns CDR1 SGHAT and CDR2 FQNNGV. This CDR3 is 15 amino acids long. The CDR3 sequence: CASSLDPASRYEQYF. CDR3 nucleotide sequence: TGTGCCAGCAGCTTAGATCCGGCTAGCAGATACGAGCAGTACTTC.

This chain links TRBV4-3 with TRBJ2-3; maybe TRBD1 (5 bases). The germline CDR1 and CDR2 sequences are LGHNA and YSLEER. CDR3 length: 16 residues. Trimming removed 0 bases at V and 0 bases at J, with 10 bases between. CDR3 loop: CASSQDQGRSTDTQYF. Written as DNA, the CDR3 is TGCGCCAGCAGCCAAGATCAGGGTCGAAGCACAGATACGCAGTATTTT.

This chain joins TRBV7-6 and TRBJ2-3; D is perhaps TRBD2 (6 bases). The V end was cut by 5 bases, the J end by 4 bases, with 22 bases between. This CDR3 spans 17 amino acids. Germline values: CDR1 SGHVS, CDR2 FNYEAQ. The DNA for the CDR3 is TGTGCCAGCAGCAATGACCGCGGGGTGGGTTTGGCAGATACGCAGTATTTT. The encoded protein is CASSNDRGVGLADTQYF.

The V gene is TRBV13, the J gene TRBJ2-1; tentatively, D is TRBD2 (11 bases). CDR1 and CDR2 from the germline V gene are PRHDT and FYEKMQ (reference sequence). The CDR3 sequence is 18 residues long. V was trimmed by 5 bases and J by 12 bases, leaving 32 bases between them. CDR3 DNA: TGTGCCAGCAGCGCCGGGACAGGGGCCCTAGCGGGAGGCCCCCGGCAGTTCTTC. The encoded protein is CASSAGTGALAGGPRQFF.

The V call is TRBV2, the J call TRBJ1-2; 10 bases are a match to TRBD1. Germline trimming cut 8 bases from V and 3 bases from J; bases unmatched to any gene: 3. From germline, CDR1 is SNHLY and CDR2 FYNNEI. This CDR3 has 13 amino acids. The CDR3 is CASSGTGDYGYTF. The DNA of the CDR3 is TGTGCCAGCTCCGGGACAGGGGACTATGGCTACACCTTC.

This rearrangement joins TRBV10-3 to TRBJ1-2, with TRBD1 identical over 7 bases. Trimming removed 7 bases from V and 5 bases from J; junction bases left unmatched: 4. Germline-derived CDR1 and CDR2 are ENHRY and SYGVKD. The CDR3 spans 12 residues. The DNA of the CDR3 is TGTGCCATCAAGGGGGCGGTGTATGGCTACACCTTC. Translated, it gives CAIKGAVYGYTF.

The chain couples TRBV7-6 to TRBJ2-5; TRBD1 aligns across 7 bases. The CDR3 loop spans 17 amino acids. Germline V gene sequence: CDR1 SGHVS, CDR2 FNYEAQ. V lost 2 bases to trimming and J lost 1 base; unmatched junction nucleotides: 10. The CDR3 coding sequence is TGTGCCAGCAGCTTAACCTCCCAGGGGGTAACCCAAGAGACCCAGTACTTC. Protein sequence: CASSLTSQGVTQETQYF.

The chain couples TRBV6-5 to TRBJ1-1; D is possibly TRBD1 (5 bases). Per the germline V gene, CDR1 is MNHEY and CDR2 is SVGAGI. V shed 2 bases and J shed 1 base, with 11 bases lying between them. CDR3 length: 15 residues. CDR3 bases: TGTGCCAGCAGTTACGGCCTTACAGGGAACACTGAAGCTTTCTTT. Residues: CASSYGLTGNTEAFF.

The chain employs TRBV4-2 and TRBJ2-7; 8 bases are shared with TRBD2. The germline V gene has CDR1 LGHNA and CDR2 YNFKEQ. This CDR3 is built from 17 residues. Trimming removed 0 bases from V and 0 bases from J; junction bases left unmatched: 7. The chain's CDR3 is CASSQEEIAGSSYEQYF. In DNA form, the CDR3 reads TGTGCCAGCAGCCAAGAGGAAATAGCGGGATCCTCCTACGAGCAGTACTTC.

J is TRBJ2-1 and V is TRBV18, with 10 bases that match TRBD2. Germline V lookup: CDR1 KGHSH, CDR2 LQKENI. The V and J ends lost 5 bases and 8 bases, in that order; junction bases with no gene match: 12. CDR3 length equals 16 residues. CDR3 in amino acids: CASSSPAGGPYDEQFF. In DNA, the CDR3 is TGTGCCAGCTCATCCCCAGCGGGAGGGCCGTACGATGAGCAGTTCTTC.

The J gene is TRBJ1-4, the V gene TRBV15, with 9 bases aligning to TRBD1. This CDR3 region has 16 residues. Germline V gene lookup returns CDR1 LNHNV and CDR2 YYDKDF (reference sequence). The ends lost 0 bases at V and 5 bases at J; junction bases unmatched: 4. The CDR3 region has the DNA TGTGCCACCAGCAGAGATAAGGGGACAGGGAATGAAAAACTGTTTTTT. Its protein is CATSRDKGTGNEKLFF.

This clone showed up just once. The rearrangement links TRBV7-2 to TRBJ2-5, with 10 positions matching TRBD2. The CDR3 is made up of 16 amino acids. V was clipped by 5 bases and J by 3 bases; unmatched bases: 9. The germline V gene has CDR1 SGHTA and CDR2 FQGNSA. This CDR3 reads CASSRNLAGGEETQYF. CDR3 DNA sequence: TGTGCCAGCAGCCGAAATTTAGCGGGAGGTGAAGAGACCCAGTACTTC.

This clone showed up just a few times. V gene TRBV30 combines with J gene TRBJ2-3; 13 bases line up with TRBD2. After removal of 0 bases from V and 4 bases from J, the junction contained 4 bases not matched to a gene. The germline CDR1 and CDR2 sequences are GTSNPN and SVGIG (reference sequence). This CDR3 is built from 16 residues. The DNA of the CDR3 is TGTGCCTGGAGTGTACCGGGACTAGCGGGATCAGATACGCAGTATTTT. It codes for CAWSVPGLAGSDTQYF.

V is TRBV13 and J is TRBJ2-1; D might be TRBD1 (6 bases). V lost 2 bases to trimming and J lost 7 bases, with 15 bases between them. The CDR3 has 15 amino acids. The germline gives CDR1 PRHDT, CDR2 FYEKMQ (reference sequence). CDR3 sequence (DNA): TGTGCCAGCAGCTTAACAGGGATCCGCGAGAATGAGCAGTTCTTC. It yields the protein CASSLTGIRENEQFF.

The chain employs TRBV19 and TRBJ1-1; D remains unclear. The CDR3 runs 15 residues. With 0 bases removed from V and 1 base from J, the gap between germline ends came to 9 bases. The germline CDR1 and CDR2 sequences are LNHDA and SQIVND (reference sequence). The CDR3 nucleotides are TGTGCCAGTAGTATAGATGGTGAGGCGAACACTGAAGCTTTCTTT. The encoded protein is CASSIDGEANTEAFF.

This clone has more than one count but fewer than ten. This sequence joins TRBV10-1 and TRBJ2-3; no clear D gene. The length of the CDR3 is 16 residues. Germline CDR1 WNHNN, CDR2 SYGVQD (reference sequence). V was cut by 3 bases and J by 0 bases, with 13 bases left in between. CDR3 sequence reads: CASSELQALSTDTQYF. The CDR3 DNA is TGCGCCAGCAGTGAACTCCAGGCTCTTAGCACAGATACGCAGTATTTT.

V and J are TRBV29-1 and TRBJ1-4; 11 nucleotides match TRBD1. With 6 bases clipped from V and 8 bases from J, the junction kept 5 bases outside the gene matches. This CDR3 is built from 13 residues. Germline V CDR1 and CDR2: SQVTM, ANQGSEA. For the CDR3, the DNA is TGCAGCGTCTGGACAGGGGGCAAGGAAAAACTGTTTTTT. This codes for CSVWTGGKEKLFF.

The count of this clone is one. The chain couples TRBV4-1 to TRBJ2-1; 7 bases fit TRBD1. The CDR3 totals 14 residues. Germline values: CDR1 MGHRA, CDR2 YSYEKL. Trimming took 5 bases from V and 8 from J; bases not matched to a gene: 9. The CDR3 loop reads CASSKGIGGDEQFF. In nucleotides, the CDR3 is TGCGCCAGCAGCAAAGGAATAGGGGGCGATGAGCAGTTCTTC.

The gene calls are TRBV4-1 and TRBJ2-3; TRBD2 matches 11 bases. V was clipped by 0 bases and J by 4 bases; unmatched bases: 6. Germline-derived CDR1 and CDR2 are MGHRA and YSYEKL. There are 17 residues in the CDR3. In DNA, the CDR3 is TGCGCCAGCAGCCAAGACGGGTTAGCGGGAGGGTCAGATACGCAGTATTTT. Amino acids: CASSQDGLAGGSDTQYF.

The chain is built from TRBV6-5 and TRBJ1-1; weak D call: TRBD1 (6 bases). Germline V gene lookup returns CDR1 MNHEY and CDR2 SVGAGI. The CDR3 length is 13 residues. Trimming cost V 4 bases and J 1 base, with 7 bases left between them. For the CDR3, the DNA is TGTGCCAGCAGTTGGGGACAGAACACTGAAGCTTTCTTT. Protein sequence: CASSWGQNTEAFF.

A few counts support this clone. The rearrangement uses TRBV2 and TRBJ2-7; TRBD2 aligns across 13 bases. The CDR3 loop spans 14 amino acids. Germline V gene lookup returns CDR1 SNHLY and CDR2 FYNNEI. The junction had 4 bases not matched to a gene; V was cut back by 9 bases and J by 2 bases. The CDR3 bases are TGTGCCAGAGGACTAGCGGGAGTACCCTACGAGCAGTACTTC. As protein: CARGLAGVPYEQYF.

V gene TRBV4-1 combines with J gene TRBJ2-7; unclear D gene. Deletions cut 0 bases from V and 0 bases from J, with 12 bases between. Germline loops: CDR1 MGHRA, CDR2 YSYEKL. There are 16 residues in the CDR3. The CDR3 nucleotides are TGCGCCAGCAGCCAAGATCGTCAAGATAGCTCCTACGAGCAGTACTTC. As protein: CASSQDRQDSSYEQYF.

The CDR3: CASSSGLSGSGNEQFF. The CDR3 nucleotides read TGTGCCAGCAGCTCTGGCCTTAGCGGGAGTGGCAATGAGCAGTTCTTC. This chain joins TRBV11-3 and TRBJ2-1; TRBD2 aligns across 9 bases. The V segment lost 4 bases and the J segment 6 bases; nucleotides outside the gene matches: 10. Germline V lookup: CDR1 SGHNT, CDR2 YENEEA. This CDR3 has 16 residues.

The rearrangement joins TRBV9 to TRBJ2-2, with D uncertain. The germline V and J ends were trimmed by 0 bases and 6 bases, with 6 bases remaining between them. In germline, CDR1 is SGDLS, CDR2 YYNGEE. This CDR3 is built from 13 residues. CDR3 amino acids: CASSVEESGELFF. The CDR3 nucleotides read TGTGCCAGCAGCGTAGAGGAGTCCGGGGAGCTGTTTTTT.